The present entry profiles one T cell receptor beta chain with its context. TCRdb re-called the 5' RACE reads through MiXCR, storing one row per CDR3 protein. The sample holds about 41,000 distinct CDR3 sequences, approximately 31% seen once. V shed 4 bases and J 2 bases; nucleotides not matched to a gene: 7. The CDR3 covers 16 residues. The germline CDR1 and CDR2 sequences are SGDLS and YYNGEE. Material: memory CD4+ T cells sorted from a lymph node. Subset given: memory CD4+ T cells, CD4+CD45RO+CD25-. This TCR was recovered from a female donor with breast cancer. The chain carries TRBV9 and TRBJ2-5; 11 nucleotides agree with TRBD1. DNA for the CDR3: TGTGCCAGCAGCATAGCGGGGGACAGGGGGCAAGAGACCCAGTACTTC. Protein: CASSIAGDRGQETQYF.